These 2 T cell receptor beta chains originate from one sample sequenced in a study of blood T cell repertoires in COVID-19 (TCRdb year 2020). Receptor amplification or capture employed the immunoSEQ multiplex PCR assay. Entries here come from immuneACCESS through TCRdb and include only in-frame sequences with V and J called. Some clones fail to appear in such tables; in the studies checked, an unresolved V gene covers under half of the shortfall, and the cause of the remainder is unknown. In this sample the table shows 130,000 or so clones, approximately 80% of which occur a single time. The ten largest account for approximately 12% of the sample. Sequenced material: peripheral blood. These receptors all stem from a woman aged 60 to 75 with acute or convalescent COVID-19.

This chain uses TRBV19 with TRBJ1-1, with TRBD1 as a possible D gene (5 bases). From germline, CDR1 is LNHDA and CDR2 SQIVND (reference sequence). Trimming removed 6 bases at V and 3 bases at J, with 14 bases between. The CDR3 runs to 14 residues. In DNA, the CDR3 is TGTGCCAGTAGCCACACAGGTGCCGACACTGAAGCTTTCTTT. Its protein product is CASSHTGADTEAFF. The entire variable domain, with the rest obtained from reference TRBV19 and TRBJ1-1, is as follows: DGGITQSPKYLFRKEGQNVTLSCEQNLNHDAMYWYRQDPGQGLRLIYYSQIVNDFQKGDIAEGYSVSREKKESFPLTVTSAQKNPTAFYLCASSHTGADTEAFFGQGTRLTVV.

The V call is TRBV7-9, the J call TRBJ1-1; D not certain. The CDR3 has 11 amino acids. Germline CDR1 reads SEHNR; CDR2 reads FQNEAQ (reference sequence). V was cut by 5 bases and J by 7 bases, with 8 bases left in between. This CDR3 reads CASSLVGEAFF. The CDR3 coding sequence is TGTGCCAGCAGCCTCGTCGGTGAAGCTTTCTTT.